This TCR beta chain comes out of a study of blood T cell repertoires in COVID-19. V dropped 1 base and J dropped 1; count of bases not matched to a gene: 9. Germline CDR1 and CDR2: KGHSH and LQKENI. This CDR3 is built from 18 residues. In the source study's methods: From reference gene primer amplification, estimates of nucleated cell counts were derived. Profiling relied on immunoSEQ multiplex PCR, and the TCRdb table lists in-frame clones only, not all of them. That table supplies the V and J calls and clone size; D and trimming were determined from the DNA. The sample consists of 250,000 or so clones, 90% of them appearing once.

What was sequenced was peripheral blood. The receptor was derived from an older woman with COVID-19, enrolled during active disease. V gene TRBV18 combines with J gene TRBJ2-5; 10 bases agree with TRBD2. The CDR3 region has the DNA TGTGCCAGCTCACCACAGGGCCTAGCGGGGGCCTCCCAAGAGACCCAGTACTTC. Encoded protein: CASSPQGLAGASQETQYF. The variable domain in full, completed from reference TRBV18 and TRBJ2-5, reads NAGVMQNPRHLVRRRGQEARLRCSPMKGHSHVYWYRQLPEEGLKFMVYLQKENIIDESGMPKERFSAEFPKEGPSILRIQQVVRGDSAAYFCASSPQGLAGASQETQYFGPGTRLLVL.